A single sample gave rise to the 24 T cell receptor beta chains below, sequenced in a study of high-grade serous ovarian cancer treatment subgroups. Tumor samples were taken before definitive surgery or chemotherapy. Using immunoSEQ multiplex PCR, the repertoire was profiled, and TCRdb retains in-frame clones only, with some absent. This repertoire shows some 4,000 clones, over 55% found once; its top ten account for roughly an eighth. Sequenced: tumor tissue. The receptors were gathered from a human donor with high-grade serous ovarian cancer.

The chain has TRBV5-1 and TRBJ2-6; 7 bases fit TRBD2. J gave up 0 bases and V 3 bases, and 9 bases lay outside the gene matches. Germline V gene sequence: CDR1 SGHRS, CDR2 YFSETQ. The CDR3 has 18 amino acids. CDR3 amino acids: CASSSGLGALSGANVLTF. The CDR3 DNA sequence: TGCGCCAGCAGCTCTGGACTAGGCGCCCTCTCTGGGGCCAACGTCCTGACTTTC.

This chain links TRBV6-6 with TRBJ2-1; the match to TRBD2 covers 8 bases. After removal of 5 bases from V and 4 bases from J, the junction contained 10 bases not matched to a gene. CDR3 length equals 16 residues. In germline, CDR1 is MNHNY, CDR2 SVGAGI (reference sequence). CDR3 bases: TGTGCCAGCAGTATCGTGGCGGGGGGCCCTTACAATGAGCAGTTCTTC. Protein sequence: CASSIVAGGPYNEQFF.

In its sample, this clone was seen a few times. The J gene is TRBJ1-5, the V gene TRBV7-8; no firm D call. This CDR3 has 17 residues. Germline V lookup: CDR1 SGHVS, CDR2 FQNEAQ. V lost 1 base to trimming and J lost 0 bases, with 13 bases between them. In DNA form, the CDR3 reads TGTGCCAGCAGCTTAGGTCTGAACGGCCATAGCAATCAGCCCCAGCATTTT. Its protein product is CASSLGLNGHSNQPQHF.

The gene calls are TRBV19 and TRBJ2-7; the match to TRBD1 covers 9 bases. V shed 6 bases and J 3 bases; nucleotides not matched to a gene: 9. The CDR3 runs to 15 residues. Germline V CDR1 and CDR2: LNHDA, SQIVND (reference sequence). The CDR3 sequence is CASSIKGQGNYEQYF. CDR3 DNA sequence: TGTGCCAGTAGCATTAAGGGACAGGGTAACTACGAGCAGTACTTC. The full variable domain, completed using reference TRBV19 and TRBJ2-7, is DGGITQSPKYLFRKEGQNVTLSCEQNLNHDAMYWYRQDPGQGLRLIYYSQIVNDFQKGDIAEGYSVSREKKESFPLTVTSAQKNPTAFYLCASSIKGQGNYEQYFGPGTRLTVT.

The chain links TRBV9 to TRBJ2-7; 13 nucleotides agree with TRBD2. Per germline, CDR1 SGDLS and CDR2 YYNGEE. The CDR3 has 17 residues. V trimming: 4 bases; J trimming: 1 base; junction bases outside the gene matches: 8. This CDR3 reads CASSPHQGLAGSYEQYF. The CDR3 coding sequence is TGTGCCAGCAGCCCCCATCAGGGACTAGCGGGGTCCTACGAGCAGTACTTC.

The chain combines TRBV7-8 with TRBJ2-3, with TRBD1 matching 12 bases. The CDR3 runs to 16 residues. The germline V gene encodes CDR1 SGHVS and CDR2 FQNEAQ. Trimming took 3 bases from V and 6 from J; bases not matched to a gene: 7. The CDR3 loop reads CASSLAGTGGVDTQYF. CDR3 DNA: TGTGCCAGCAGCTTGGCCGGGACAGGGGGCGTGGATACGCAGTATTTT.

This clone was detected only once. The chain combines TRBV29-1 with TRBJ2-1; TRBD1 might be the D (6 bases). This CDR3 is built from 11 residues. V was cut by 4 bases and J by 8 bases, with 9 bases left in between. Germline CDR1 SQVTM, CDR2 ANQGSEA. CDR3 DNA sequence: TGCAGCGTTGGGACAGCGGATGAGCAGTTCTTC. Its protein is CSVGTADEQFF.

The chain carries TRBV10-3 and TRBJ1-4; TRBD1 agrees at 9 bases. The CDR3 is 12 residues long. After removal of 10 bases from V and 7 bases from J, the junction contained 4 bases not matched to a gene. Germline V gives CDR1 ENHRY, CDR2 SYGVKD. Here the CDR3 DNA reads TGTGCCACTGGGACAGGGCCTGAAAAACTGTTTTTT. Protein sequence: CATGTGPEKLFF.

The chain has TRBV5-4 and TRBJ1-2, with D unresolved. V was shortened by 1 base and J by 3 bases, with 10 bases between the two germline ends. The CDR3 is made up of 14 amino acids. CDR1 is SGHNT, CDR2 YYREEE, per germline (reference sequence). The DNA of the CDR3 is TGTGCCAGCAGCTTGAGAGCGTCTTACTATGGCTACACCTTC. Protein product: CASSLRASYYGYTF.

The chain recombines TRBV6-5 with TRBJ2-7; TRBD1 agrees at 9 bases. The CDR3 covers 14 residues. J gave up 5 bases and V 7 bases, and 9 bases lay outside the gene matches. Looked up from germline, CDR1 is MNHEY and CDR2 is SVGAGI. The CDR3 region is CASTIQGASNEQYF. For the CDR3, the DNA is TGTGCCAGCACTATACAGGGGGCGAGTAACGAGCAGTACTTC.

The J gene is TRBJ2-5, the V gene TRBV6-1; tentatively, D is TRBD1 or TRBD2 (5 bases each). The J call may not be correct, given that the DNA end is closer to TRBJ2-7. Germline CDR1 and CDR2: MNHNS and SASEGT. There are 14 residues in the CDR3. CDR3 region: CASSEAGTLYEQYF. The CDR3 DNA is TGTGCCAGCAGTGAAGCCGGGACCCTATACGAGCAGTACTTC.

The CDR3 DNA reads TGTGCCAGTAGTCGGACTAGCGGGTCCTACAATGAGCAGTTCTTC. This encodes CASSRTSGSYNEQFF. The chain joins TRBV19 to TRBJ2-1; 11 bases agree with TRBD2. J gave up 1 base and V 5 bases, and 1 base lay outside the gene matches. CDR1 is LNHDA and CDR2 is SQIVND in the germline V gene (reference sequence). This CDR3 contains 15 residues. The variable domain in full, with the rest retrieved from reference TRBV19 and TRBJ2-1, is DGGITQSPKYLFRKEGQNVTLSCEQNLNHDAMYWYRQDPGQGLRLIYYSQIVNDFQKGDIAEGYSVSREKKESFPLTVTSAQKNPTAFYLCASSRTSGSYNEQFFGPGTRLTVL.

The V gene is TRBV7-2, the J gene TRBJ1-1; no definite D call. CDR1 is SGHTA and CDR2 is FQGNSA in the germline V gene. This CDR3 has 16 amino acids. Trimming stripped 1 base from V and 1 base from J, with 13 bases between. CDR3 bases: TGTGCCAGCAGCTTAGTTTTTTCCCGGACGAACACTGAAGCTTTCTTT. This translates into CASSLVFSRTNTEAFF.

The chain combines TRBV5-1 with TRBJ1-1; a possible D gene is TRBD1 (6 bases). The CDR3 is 14 residues long. The germline gives CDR1 SGHRS, CDR2 YFSETQ. With 4 bases removed from V and 5 bases from J, the gap between germline ends came to 15 bases. The CDR3 DNA reads as TGCGCCAGCAGCGAGGGGGGGGGCTTGACTGAAGCTTTCTTT. Amino acids: CASSEGGGLTEAFF.

The chain is built from TRBV5-6 and TRBJ1-5; D perhaps matches TRBD1 (5 bases). The CDR3 length is 15 residues. Looked up from germline, CDR1 is SGHDT and CDR2 is YYEEEE. V shed 2 bases and J shed 1 base, with 10 bases lying between them. CDR3 residues: CASSLAGGSNQPQHF. CDR3 bases: TGTGCCAGCAGCTTAGCCGGGGGAAGCAATCAGCCCCAGCATTTT. The complete variable domain, with remaining parts taken from reference TRBV5-6 and TRBJ1-5, reads DAGVTQSPTHLIKTRGQQVTLRCSPKSGHDTVSWYQQALGQGPQFIFQYYEEEERQRGNFPDRFSGHQFPNYSSELNVNALLLGDSALYLCASSLAGGSNQPQHFGDGTRLSIL.

The CDR3 coding sequence is TGTGCCAGCTCACCACGGTCCGGAAACTCTGGGGCCAACGTCCTGACTTTC. As protein: CASSPRSGNSGANVLTF. The rearrangement joins TRBV18 to TRBJ2-6, with D hard to call. V dropped 1 base and J dropped 0 bases, with 10 bases sitting between them. CDR1 is KGHSH and CDR2 is LQKENI in the germline V gene. This CDR3 comprises 17 residues.

V gene TRBV10-3 combines with J gene TRBJ2-7; 10 nucleotides match TRBD1. This CDR3 region has 15 residues. V shed 2 bases and J 5 bases; nucleotides not matched to a gene: 6. CDR1 and CDR2 from the germline V gene are ENHRY and SYGVKD. The CDR3 DNA reads TGTGCCATCAGTGAGACCTCCGGGACAGGGGACGAGCAGTACTTC. It is translated as CAISETSGTGDEQYF.

V and J are TRBV5-4 and TRBJ2-1; tentatively, D is TRBD2 (6 bases). CDR1 and CDR2 from the germline V gene are SGHNT and YYREEE (reference sequence). V was cut by 2 bases and J by 15 bases, with 12 bases left in between. The CDR3 runs 11 residues. CDR3 protein: CASSFGGAVFF. CDR3 bases: TGTGCCAGCAGCTTTGGCGGGGCGGTGTTCTTC.

The chain employs TRBV30 and TRBJ1-3; D remains unclear. CDR3 length equals 11 residues. Germline V gene sequence: CDR1 GTSNPN, CDR2 SVGIG (reference sequence). Trimming removed 5 bases from V and 4 bases from J, with 6 bases in between. CDR3 protein: CAWGRGNTIYF. CDR3 in DNA: TGTGCCTGGGGCAGGGGAAACACCATATATTTT.

V is TRBV18 and J is TRBJ2-5; D gene ambiguous. V was pared by 1 base and J by 2 bases, with 5 bases between. The CDR3 totals 13 residues. From germline, CDR1 is KGHSH and CDR2 LQKENI. The CDR3 spells CASSPRPQETQYF. For the CDR3, the DNA is TGTGCCAGCTCACCACGCCCACAAGAGACCCAGTACTTC.

The chain carries TRBV7-2 and TRBJ2-5, with TRBD2 identical over 9 bases. V gave up 0 bases and J gave up 2 bases; unmatched junction bases: 13. The CDR3 runs 19 residues. Germline lookup yields CDR1 SGHTA and CDR2 FQGNSA. CDR3 loop: CASSLARGLAGDIQETQYF. The CDR3, as DNA: TGTGCCAGCAGCTTAGCGAGGGGCTTAGCGGGAGACATTCAAGAGACCCAGTACTTC.

The rearrangement uses TRBV18 and TRBJ1-5, with D unclear. Trimming took 1 base from V and 4 from J, leaving 11 bases between them. Per the germline V gene, CDR1 is KGHSH and CDR2 is LQKENI. The CDR3 totals 15 residues. The CDR3 loop is CASSPLGLGNQPQHF. CDR3 in DNA: TGTGCCAGCTCACCACTCGGACTAGGTAATCAGCCCCAGCATTTT.

V gene TRBV25-1 combines with J gene TRBJ1-4; D is unclear. Germline V gene lookup returns CDR1 MGHDK and CDR2 SYGVNS. V dropped 6 bases and J dropped 8 bases, with 7 bases sitting between them. CDR3 size: 11 residues. The CDR3 region is CASRLYEKLFF. For the CDR3, the DNA is TGTGCCAGCAGACTCTACGAAAAACTGTTTTTT. Looking up the rest from reference TRBV25-1 and TRBJ1-4 gives the full variable domain: EADIYQTPRYLVIGTGKKITLECSQTMGHDKMYWYQQDPGMELHLIHYSYGVNSTEKGDLSSESTVSRIRTEHFPLTLESARPSHTSQYLCASRLYEKLFFGSGTQLSVL.

This chain uses TRBV6-1 with TRBJ2-6; TRBD1 matches 7 bases. Germline V gene lookup returns CDR1 MNHNS and CDR2 SASEGT. This CDR3 is 15 amino acids long. V trimming: 10 bases; J trimming: 2 bases; junction bases outside the gene matches: 8. The CDR3 DNA reads TGTGCCACCTATCGAGGGGGCACTGGGGCCAACGTCCTGACTTTC. It codes for CATYRGGTGANVLTF.